This note documents a single TCR beta chain sequence. There are many counts of this clonotype. The antigen this receptor binds is unknown. Per-base quality was not reported, and no clone a single base away is much larger than it. Clipping removes 3 bases from V and 2 bases from J, with 3 as the unmatched junction base count. The CDR3 holds 14 amino acids from the cysteine to the phenylalanine. Solely the CDR3 DNA is kept, with 42 bases framed from the first base. Looking up the germline V gene yields CDR1 ENHRY and CDR2 SYGVKD. Library creation used multiplex PCR. The reads were generated on an Illumina HiSeq 4000. CDR3 regions were amplified by Arm-PCR with iRepertoire HTBI primers to construct TCR beta libraries. Gel purification was performed on PCR products prior to sequencing. In the paper's pipeline: Gene usage analysis of CDR3 amino acid clonotypes used the 62 TRBV and about 15 TRBJ segments found across samples. COPE and FqMerger were used to merge filtered high-quality paired reads into contigs. BLAST was used to align contigs to the IMGT TRBV, TRBD and TRBJ reference genes, and CDR3 was defined following IMGT. Highly expanded clones were defined as clonotypes with a frequency above 0.1%. Shannon entropy served as the measure of repertoire diversity, while the Gini coefficient captured V-J evenness. Clonotypes shared by more than one individual were considered public. The raw public reads went through TCRdb reprocessing: fastp at Q25, MiXCR clone calling, in-frame beta chains kept. Rows with one shared CDR3 protein collapse into an entry with the most common genes and DNA. The V and J calls and clone size come from TCRdb's table, not from the authors' own analysis. In this sample the table shows about 540,000 distinct CDR3 sequences, roughly 13% of which occur a single time. The ten largest clonotypes hold roughly a tenth of the sample.

The data stem from a study of regulatory T cells in long-lasting Graves disease (dated by TCRdb to the early 2020s). At the level of the whole study: Patients with newly diagnosed Graves' disease had been on antithyroid drugs for under 3 months. A total of around 35 samples underwent TCR sequencing: about 13 from persistent and approximately 20 from newly diagnosed Graves' disease patients. The study was registered as a clinical trial and conducted in China. This study used TCR sequencing and RNA sequencing of peripheral blood to compare persistent Graves' disease patients against newly diagnosed Graves' disease patients.

The sample's time point label, decoded: newly diagnosed GD, antithyroid drugs for less than 3 months. RNA was extracted from PBMCs in TRIzol for both TCR sequencing and RNA sequencing. The diagnosis of Graves' disease was made according to American Thyroid Association guidelines. Recruitment of patients was carried out at an endocrinology department in Xi'an, China. From each patient, around 9.3 milliliters of peripheral blood was collected into an EDTA anticoagulant tube. PBMCs were isolated by Ficoll Paque Plus density gradient separation without further T cell sorting. An Agilent 2100 Bioanalyzer and agarose gel were used to check RNA quality, while a NanoDrop 2000 measured RNA concentration. Results the study describes overall, beyond this receptor: Persistent Graves' disease patients showed lower TCR Shannon entropy and fewer highly expanded clones than newly diagnosed patients, suggesting clonal expansion. Sequencing and analysis were restricted to the TCR beta chain. A larger number of public clonotypes was shared among persistent patients (about 2,700) than among newly diagnosed patients (about 990). Because the primary lesion, thyroid tissue, could not be accessed, the study looked at peripheral blood alone. The authors acknowledged the small sample size as a limitation that may reduce accuracy. TRBV28, TRBJ1-2 and TRBJ2-5 were preferentially used in persistent disease, while TRBV20-1 and TRBJ2-1 were favored in newly diagnosed disease.

The same specimen was also included in a second study, on T cells in Graves' hyperthyroidism and ophthalmopathy. The second paper states: A patient counted as having stable Graves' hyperthyroidism if no progression to ophthalmopathy occurred over 18 months of follow-up. The hyperthyroidism patients were between 18 and 65 years old and newly diagnosed, with a disease duration of less than 2 months. The study excluded patients with uncontrolled infections, other autoimmune diseases, pregnancy or lactation. Diagnoses were based on clinical symptoms, serum thyroxine and TRAb, thyroid ultrasound and orbital computed tomography. A first-round RT-PCR of the TCR CDR3 used the HTBI primer set with the Qiagen OneStep RT-PCR kit. Most expanded thyroid clonotypes (frequency above 0.001) were also detected in blood, suggesting blood repertoires may reflect thyroid immune responses. A model built on a 13 V-J signature distinguished ophthalmopathy from stable hyperthyroidism, reaching about 88% sensitivity and 81% to 83% specificity in cross-validation and 80%/75% in testing. In validation, the model predicted progression to ophthalmopathy with 55% to 71% sensitivity and about 72% specificity, a median of about 6 months before onset. To identify distinguishing TCR V-J signatures, a discovery cohort of about 95 patients was used, comprising some 43 with Graves' ophthalmopathy and 57 with stable Graves' hyperthyroidism. Prospective prediction of ophthalmopathy was tested in an independent validation cohort consisting of about 19 hyperthyroidism patients and some 17 patients who later progressed to ophthalmopathy. The roughly 94 discovery patients were randomly split 7:3 into training and test sets. In addition, the study compared T-cell repertoires in thyroid tissue and in blood from roughly six Graves' hyperthyroidism patients. Following sampling, methimazole starting at 30 mg daily was given to hyperthyroidism patients, and high-dose intravenous methylprednisolone was given to ophthalmopathy patients. A second multiplex PCR round built the libraries, followed by size selection and purification. The libraries were sequenced on an Illumina HiSeq2000 using paired-end 100 bp reads. Raw data were processed with SOAPnuke, discarding reads with adapters, uncalled bases, mean Phred below 15, or no exact constant-primer or identifier match. COPE v1.2.5 was used to merge the high-quality paired reads, and each unique nucleotide sequence was defined as a clonotype. Clonotypes were aligned to IMGT TRBV, TRBD and TRBJ reference segments using MiTCR v1.1. The analysis was restricted to V-J combinations with a frequency above 0.0001, which together covered about 99% of the repertoires. A TCS score was defined as the ratio between F50 (clonal expansion) and ExV (chaos), using BLOSUM62-based TCRdist between CDR3 peptides within each V-J. Welch's t-statistics and random forest reduced 514 V-J features to 13, which were used in a naive Bayes classifier (R e1071). Sample size was not statistically predetermined, and investigators were not blinded to group allocation. The paper describes TCR Vbeta CDR3 sequencing of 135 peripheral blood samples, made up of about 41 ophthalmopathy patients, roughly 75 hyperthyroidism patients and 17 progressor patients.

The receptor chain draws on TRBV10-3 and TRBJ2-5, and TRBD1 aligns with 7 junction nucleotides. Sequencing was performed on peripheral blood mononuclear cells (PBMCs), taken at new diagnosis, from a patient treated with antithyroid drugs. The TCR sequence derives from a young man with Graves disease. Donor details come from another sample of the same person, matched by shared clones. The DNA sequence is as follows: TGTGCCATCAGTGATCGACAGGGACAAGAGACCCAGTACTTC. Translated, it reads CAISDRQGQETQYF.